These 22 T cell receptor beta chains came from one sample sequenced in a study of T-cell reconstitution after alpha-beta-depleted transplantation in children (dated by TCRdb to about 2016). The receptor library was made with PCR. These reads were obtained on an Illumina HiSeq 2500. To normalize quantification of the TCRbeta repertoire, the TCR libraries were built with molecular barcoding that relied on unique molecular identifiers. TCRdb trimmed the raw reads at Q25, called clones with MiXCR and kept productive beta chains. Every entry covers one CDR3 protein and lists the most common genes and DNA from its rows. The table for this sample lists 600,000 to 700,000 distinct CDR3 sequences; roughly 17% of them were counted only once. The ten biggest clones cover approximately 1.1% of the sample. Sample: PBMCs from the stem cell graft donor, taken from the stem cell graft. Receptor source: a human donor who donated a stem cell graft to a child with acute myeloid leukemia.

The V gene is TRBV30, the J gene TRBJ2-5; 8 nucleotides align to TRBD1. The germline V gene has CDR1 GTSNPN and CDR2 SVGIG (reference sequence). The junction had 3 bases not matched to a gene; V was cut back by 2 bases and J by 4 bases. CDR3 length: 13 residues. The CDR3 DNA reads TGTGCCTGGAGTCCCGACAGGGGAGAGACCCAGTACTTC. It translates to CAWSPDRGETQYF.

This clonotype was detected many times. This rearrangement joins TRBV4-3 to TRBJ1-6; no reliable D call. The CDR3 has 14 amino acids. CDR1 is LGHNA, CDR2 YSLEER, per germline. The V and J ends lost 0 bases and 6 bases respectively, with 6 bases between them. The CDR3, as DNA: TGCGCCAGCAGCCAAGAAAGGATTAATTCACCCCTCCACTTT. This encodes CASSQERINSPLHF.

The genes are TRBV12-3 or TRBV12-4 and TRBJ1-5, with D possibly matching TRBD1 (5 bases). This CDR3 comprises 15 residues. V lost 6 bases and J lost 2, with 14 bases in between. The CDR3 sequence: CASRLSTGGNQPQHF. The CDR3, as DNA: TGTGCCAGCAGATTATCAACGGGGGGCAATCAGCCCCAGCATTTT.

This clonotype was picked up many times. The CDR3 loop is CASSFTGEETQYF. The CDR3 bases are TGTGCCAGCAGCTTTACAGGGGAAGAGACCCAGTACTTC. V usage is TRBV5-5 and J usage is TRBJ2-5, with TRBD1 identical over 7 bases. CDR1 is SGHKS, CDR2 YYEKEE, per germline (reference sequence). The CDR3 length is 13 residues. Germline trimming cut 2 bases from V and 3 bases from J; bases unmatched to any gene: 1.

This clonotype was seen many times. The genes are TRBV10-3 and TRBJ1-1; maybe TRBD1 (5 bases). The V end lost 9 bases, the J end lost 3 bases, and 11 bases lay between the germline ends. Per the germline V gene, CDR1 is ENHRY and CDR2 is SYGVKD. This CDR3 comprises 12 residues. This chain's CDR3 is CAIQGRDTEAFF. CDR3 in DNA: TGTGCCATTCAGGGTCGGGACACTGAAGCTTTCTTT.

This clonotype was recorded a few times. The genes are TRBV7-2 and TRBJ2-3; either TRBD1 or TRBD2 may fit D (5 bases each). V was shortened by 1 base and J by 0 bases, with 14 bases between the two germline ends. CDR1 SGHTA and CDR2 FQGNSA come from the germline V gene. The CDR3 spans 17 residues. This CDR3 is CASSLGGTLLSTDTQYF. The CDR3 DNA is TGTGCCAGCAGCTTAGGAGGGACGCTGCTTAGCACAGATACGCAGTATTTT.

This clonotype was observed a handful of times. The chain couples TRBV20-1 to TRBJ1-5, with a possible D match to TRBD1 (5 bases). Germline CDR1 reads DFQATT; CDR2 reads SNEGSKA (reference sequence). V was shortened by 6 bases and J by 6 bases, with 18 bases between the two germline ends. This CDR3 is built from 14 residues. The CDR3 spells CSAQGGPGGQPQHF. For the CDR3, the DNA is TGCAGTGCCCAGGGAGGCCCGGGGGGTCAGCCCCAGCATTTT.

In this sample, this clonotype turned up many times. The rearrangement joins TRBV20-1 to TRBJ2-7; D is unclear. V gave up 1 base and J gave up 3 bases, with 13 bases separating them. Germline lookup yields CDR1 DFQATT and CDR2 SNEGSKA (reference sequence). The CDR3 is 14 residues long. The CDR3 is CSARVAEINYEQYV. DNA of the CDR3: TGCAGTGCTAGAGTTGCGGAGATAAACTACGAGCAGTACGTC.

This clonotype was seen repeatedly, ten times or more. J is TRBJ2-1 and V is TRBV6-6; possibly TRBD2 for D (6 bases). V shed 7 bases and J shed 12 bases, with 10 bases lying between them. CDR3 length: 10 amino acids. Germline assignment: CDR1 MNHNY and CDR2 SVGAGI (reference sequence). This chain's CDR3 is CASNGGGQFF. The CDR3 DNA sequence: TGTGCCAGCAATGGGGGAGGGCAGTTCTTC.

Only a few counts were recorded for this clonotype. This CDR3 reads CASSLRQSGTGELFF. The DNA for the CDR3 is TGTGCCAGCAGTTTACGGCAGAGTGGAACCGGGGAGCTGTTTTTT. The chain carries TRBV12-3 or TRBV12-4 and TRBJ2-2; the D is unclear. CDR3 length: 15 amino acids. The V end was cut by 2 bases, the J end by 5 bases, with 12 bases between.

The chain couples TRBV7-6 to TRBJ2-1; the match to TRBD2 covers 7 bases. The CDR3 has 14 amino acids. Looked up from germline, CDR1 is SGHVS and CDR2 is FNYEAQ. The junction had 5 bases not matched to a gene; V was cut back by 3 bases and J by 6 bases. CDR3 residues: CASSFGRSSNEQFF. The DNA for the CDR3 is TGTGCCAGCAGCTTCGGGAGGTCATCCAATGAGCAGTTCTTC.

This clonotype was counted many times. The V call is TRBV29-1, the J call TRBJ2-3, with 7 bases aligning to TRBD2. CDR3 length equals 13 residues. CDR1 is SQVTM and CDR2 is ANQGSEA in the germline V gene. J was trimmed by 3 bases and V by 5 bases; bases with no gene match: 5. The DNA for the CDR3 is TGCAGCGTTCCGGGGGGAAGGACAGATACGCAGTATTTT. Translating gives CSVPGGRTDTQYF.

This clonotype has at least ten counts. The chain recombines TRBV10-3 with TRBJ1-3; unclear D gene. V was clipped by 3 bases and J by 4 bases, with 13 bases between them. The CDR3 runs to 15 residues. CDR1 is ENHRY, CDR2 SYGVKD, per germline. CDR3 protein: CAISDDGVEGNTIYF. DNA of the CDR3: TGTGCCATCAGTGATGACGGTGTGGAAGGAAACACCATATATTTT.

This clonotype was counted only a few times. This chain connects TRBV25-1 to TRBJ2-5, with D possibly TRBD2 on 6 matching bases. The CDR3 is 15 amino acids. V lost 8 bases, J lost 2 bases, and 18 bases lay in between. The germline gives CDR1 MGHDK, CDR2 SYGVNS. The CDR3 region is CASHGPRGAQETQYF. The CDR3 nucleotides are TGTGCCAGCCATGGCCCCCGCGGGGCACAAGAGACCCAGTACTTC.

This clonotype occurred many times. This sequence joins TRBV20-1 and TRBJ1-5; D gene ambiguous. The V end was cut by 3 bases, the J end by 6 bases, with 9 bases between. CDR1 is DFQATT and CDR2 is SNEGSKA in the germline V gene (reference sequence). This CDR3 has 12 amino acids. The CDR3 spells CSARGWGQPQHF. The DNA of the CDR3 is TGCAGTGCTAGGGGTTGGGGTCAGCCCCAGCATTTT.

This clonotype has ten or more counts. V usage is TRBV20-1 and J usage is TRBJ2-7, with 9 bases that match TRBD2. V lost 4 bases and J lost 5; bases outside the gene matches: 6. This CDR3 region has 13 residues. Germline V lookup: CDR1 DFQATT, CDR2 SNEGSKA (reference sequence). CDR3 nucleotides: TGCAGTGCTAAGGGGACTAGCTTTAACGAGCAGTACTTC. Residues: CSAKGTSFNEQYF.

This clonotype occurred many times. This rearrangement joins TRBV5-5 to TRBJ2-2; the D gene is possibly TRBD2 (5 bases). Germline CDR1 and CDR2: SGHKS and YYEKEE (reference sequence). V lost 4 bases, J lost 5 bases, and 12 bases lay in between. The length of the CDR3 is 14 residues. In DNA, the CDR3 is TGTGCCAGCAGCATAGCCGGGGAAACCGGGGAGCTGTTTTTT. Translated, it gives CASSIAGETGELFF.

The table lists this clonotype with a few counts. This chain uses TRBV7-9 with TRBJ1-2; 8 bases line up with TRBD1. The germline V gene has CDR1 SEHNR and CDR2 FQNEAQ (reference sequence). The V gene end was trimmed by 5 bases and the J gene end by 2 bases; junction bases not matched to a gene: 7. CDR3 size: 15 residues. DNA of the CDR3: TGTGCCAGCAGCAACCAGCAGGGGGCCAACTATGGCTACACCTTC. Translated: CASSNQQGANYGYTF.

There are many counts of this clonotype. This rearrangement joins TRBV29-1 to TRBJ2-3, with TRBD2 matching over 8 bases. J lost 1 base, V lost 5 bases, and 5 bases had no gene match. The CDR3 is made up of 14 amino acids. Germline-derived CDR1 and CDR2 are SQVTM and ANQGSEA. The CDR3, as DNA: TGCAGCGTTCGTAAAGCGGGGGGCACAGATACGCAGTATTTT. It encodes CSVRKAGGTDTQYF.

This clonotype showed up many times. V is TRBV10-3 and J is TRBJ1-1; D not certain. This CDR3 is 12 amino acids long. V lost 6 bases to trimming and J lost 1 base, with 6 bases between them. Germline loops: CDR1 ENHRY, CDR2 SYGVKD. CDR3 bases: TGTGCCATCAGCACGGAGAACACTGAAGCTTTCTTT. Protein product: CAISTENTEAFF.

In its sample, this clonotype was seen many times. This rearrangement joins TRBV29-1 to TRBJ2-1; the D gene is possibly TRBD1 (7 bases). The CDR3 totals 15 residues. Looked up from germline, CDR1 is SQVTM and CDR2 is ANQGSEA. V was pared by 5 bases and J by 3 bases, with 17 bases between. The CDR3 nucleotides read TGCAGCGTTCAGGGGGGCCCTCGCTTCTACAATGAGCAGTTCTTC. Residues: CSVQGGPRFYNEQFF.

The V gene is TRBV4-2, the J gene TRBJ2-1; 10 positions match TRBD1. The CDR3 is 15 residues long. The V gene end was trimmed by 0 bases and the J gene end by 9 bases; junction bases not matched to a gene: 5. The germline CDR1 and CDR2 sequences are LGHNA and YNFKEQ. This CDR3 reads CASSQEPRTGGEQFF. DNA of the CDR3: TGTGCCAGCAGCCAAGAACCCCGGACAGGGGGTGAGCAGTTCTTC.